Listed below are T cell receptor beta chains from one sample, sequenced in a study of T cell changes during pregnancy in multiple sclerosis. The method was immunoSEQ multiplex PCR; TCRdb's version includes in-frame clones alone and lacks a portion of them. In the table there are roughly 77,000 clones, 80% to 95% of which are singletons. The source material was peripheral blood, sampled in the second trimester of pregnancy. Every receptor here comes from a female donor with multiple sclerosis, enrolled in a pregnancy study. CDR3s include the opening cysteine and the closing phenylalanine or tryptophan. The D gene is left open where the match is weak. The listing skips clone size in some rows; elsewhere it reads once, few, many or a size class.

d_call | j_call | clone_size | v_call | cdr3_nt | cdr3_aa
- | TRBJ2-3 | - | TRBV18 | TGTGCCAGCTCACCACCCGGTACCACAGATACGCAGTATTTT | CASSPPGTTDTQYF
- | TRBJ2-1 | - | TRBV29-1 | TGCAGCGGCGGTAGTAGCGCCCAAGTGGAGTTCTTC | CSGGSSAQVEFF
- | TRBJ1-1 | - | TRBV18 | TGTGCCAGCTCACTAACCGGGACACAGAACACTGAAGCTTTCTTT | CASSLTGTQNTEAFF
TRBD2 | TRBJ2-7 | - | TRBV28 | TGTGCCAGCAGTCTGGGACTAGCGGGGATTCCCTACGAGCAGTACTTC | CASSLGLAGIPYEQYF
- | TRBJ1-5 | - | TRBV4-3 | TGCGCCAGCAGCCGCGGCAGGGCAAACAATCAGCCCCAGCATTTT | CASSRGRANNQPQHF
TRBD1 | TRBJ1-2 | few | TRBV28 | TGTGCCAGCAGGATACAGGGGGAATCCTATGGCTACACCTTC | CASRIQGESYGYTF
- | TRBJ2-2 | - | TRBV28 | TGTGCCAGCAGTTTTGGTAGGAACACCGGGGAGCTGTTTTTT | CASSFGRNTGELFF
TRBD1 | TRBJ2-1 | - | TRBV7-6 | TGTGCCAGCAGCCCATATGCGTATCCAACAGGGCAGGGGGATTACAATGAGCAGTTCTTC | CASSPYAYPTGQGDYNEQFF
- | TRBJ2-3 | - | TRBV5-1 | TGCGCCAGCAGCCCCCCCGGAGGCACAGATACGCAGTATTTT | CASSPPGGTDTQYF
- | TRBJ2-1 | - | TRBV28 | TGTGCCAGCAGTTTTGGGGGACTGTTTGGTGATGAGCAGTTCTTC | CASSFGGLFGDEQFF
- | TRBJ2-7 | - | TRBV29-1 | TGCAGCGTTGAAGATCCGGGATGGGGCGAGCAGTACTTC | CSVEDPGWGEQYF
- | TRBJ1-1 | once | TRBV27 | TGTGCCAGCCAAAATACAGCCTTGGATCACACTGAAGCTTTCTTT | CASQNTALDHTEAFF
TRBD2 | TRBJ2-3 | - | TRBV10-3 | TGTGCCATCAAGATCGGGAGGGAGAACACAGATACGCAGTATTTT | CAIKIGRENTDTQYF
TRBD2 | TRBJ2-7 | - | TRBV7-9 | TGTGCCAGCAGCTTAGTGGGGGGGACCTACGAGCAGTACTTC | CASSLVGGTYEQYF
- | TRBJ2-1 | - | TRBV6-4 | TGTGCCAGCAGTGATAATGGCGGTGAGCAGTTCTTC | CASSDNGGEQFF
- | TRBJ1-3 | - | TRBV11-3 | TGTGCCAGCAGCATTCCCTCTCTAGTCCCTGGAAACACCATATATTTT | CASSIPSLVPGNTIYF
- | TRBJ1-6 | - | TRBV27 | TGTGCCAGCAGCCCAAAACACCGGGATTCACCCCTCCACTTT | CASSPKHRDSPLHF
- | TRBJ2-4 | - | TRBV27 | TGTGCCAGCAAACGGACGGGAATGGCCAAAAACATTCAGTACTTC | CASKRTGMAKNIQYF
TRBD2 | TRBJ2-3 | - | TRBV5-1 | TGCGCCAGCAGCTTGGGCACTAGCGGGAGCACAGATACGCAGTATTTT | CASSLGTSGSTDTQYF
- | TRBJ2-3 | once | TRBV5-6 | TGTGCCAGCACCTCCCGCATCCGGGACATAAGCACAGATACGCAGTATTTT | CASTSRIRDISTDTQYF
- | TRBJ2-7 | - | TRBV2 | TGTGCCAGCGGGGGCGCGATGGATGAGCAGTACTTC | CASGGAMDEQYF
TRBD1 | TRBJ2-7 | - | TRBV4-1 | TGCGCCAGCAGCCAACTTCCGGGACAGCCTGCCTACGAGCAGTACTTC | CASSQLPGQPAYEQYF
TRBD2 | TRBJ2-3 | - | TRBV7-6 | TGTGCCAGCAGCTCCCCAACGGGGGGTCGCACAGATACGCAGTATTTT | CASSSPTGGRTDTQYF
TRBD1 | TRBJ1-5 | - | TRBV5-6 | TGTGCCAGCAGCTTGGGACAGGGGTATCAGCCCCAGCATTTT | CASSLGQGYQPQHF
- | TRBJ1-5 | - | TRBV7-8 | TGTGCCAGCAGCTTAGCATGGACAGTAAACCAGCCCCAGCATTTT | CASSLAWTVNQPQHF
- | TRBJ2-7 | - | TRBV27 | TGTGCCAGCAGCCCACGGGGGTATAGCTCCTACGAGCAGTACTTC | CASSPRGYSSYEQYF
- | TRBJ2-3 | - | TRBV6-5 | TGTGCCAGCAGTTCCTACGAGCGGAGGTACACAGATACGCAGTATTTT | CASSSYERRYTDTQYF
- | TRBJ2-7 | - | TRBV10-3 | TGTGCCATCAGGCCGGGACTGGGAGTCTACGAGCAGTACTTC | CAIRPGLGVYEQYF
TRBD2 | TRBJ2-1 | once | TRBV6-5 | TGTGCCAGCAGTTCCACCAGACTAGCCAATGAGCAGTTCTTC | CASSSTRLANEQFF
- | TRBJ1-2 | - | TRBV19 | TGTGCCAGTAGTATCATCACAGGGTATGGCTACACCTTC | CASSIITGYGYTF
TRBD2 | TRBJ2-1 | - | TRBV18 | TGTGCCAGCTCACCACCGAGGACTAGCGGGGATTACAATGAGCAGTTCTTC | CASSPPRTSGDYNEQFF
TRBD2 | TRBJ2-7 | - | TRBV6-6 | TGTGCCAGCAGTTATCAATTAAGCGGGAATTACTTC | CASSYQLSGNYF
- | TRBJ2-5 | - | TRBV9 | TGTGCCAGCAGCGTAGGGCATCTCCAAGAGACCCAGTACTTC | CASSVGHLQETQYF
TRBD1 | TRBJ2-2 | - | TRBV7-2 | TGTGCCAGCAGATGGGGGGACAGGCCCACCGGGGAGCTGTTTTTT | CASRWGDRPTGELFF
TRBD2 | TRBJ2-7 | once | TRBV7-9 | TGTGCCAGCAGCTTAGTAAGGGGGGTACTAGCGGGAGAATCCGAGCAGTACTTC | CASSLVRGVLAGESEQYF
TRBD2 | TRBJ2-7 | - | TRBV18 | TGTGCCAGCTCAAAGGGACTAGCGGGAGAATACGAGCAGTACTTC | CASSKGLAGEYEQYF
- | TRBJ1-1 | - | TRBV30 | TGTGCCTGGAGTGCCCGACAGGACACTGAAGCTTTCTTT | CAWSARQDTEAFF
TRBD2 | TRBJ2-1 | - | TRBV28 | TGTGCCAGCAGCTCATGGACTAGCGGGATCTCCTACAATGAGCAGTTCTTC | CASSSWTSGISYNEQFF
- | TRBJ1-1 | - | TRBV2 | TGTGCCAGCAGTGGGGCCCGGGGAGACACTGAAGCTTTCTTT | CASSGARGDTEAFF
- | TRBJ1-1 | few | TRBV5-4 | TGTGCCAGCAGTCGCGACAGGAGGAACACTGAAGCTTTCTTT | CASSRDRRNTEAFF
TRBD1 | TRBJ2-7 | - | TRBV6-1 | TGTGCCAGCAGTGAAGCAGCAGGGGGCAACTACGAGCAGTACTTC | CASSEAAGGNYEQYF
- | TRBJ1-2 | - | TRBV19 | TGTGCCAGTAGTGACAGCTATGGCTACACCTTC | CASSDSYGYTF
TRBD1 | TRBJ1-2 | once | TRBV6-4 | TGTGCCAGCAGTGACAAGACGACAGGGGAATATGGCTATGGCTACACCTTC | CASSDKTTGEYGYGYTF
TRBD1 | TRBJ2-3 | - | TRBV5-1 | TGCGCCAGCAGCGCGGACAGGTCCACAGATACGCAGTATTTT | CASSADRSTDTQYF
- | TRBJ1-3 | once | TRBV30 | TGTGCCTGGAGTCGGGGGTTCGCTGGAAACACCATATATTTT | CAWSRGFAGNTIYF
- | TRBJ2-1 | - | TRBV5-4 | TGTGCCAGCAGCTTGAGTGAGTGGGGCGTACACAATGAGCAGTTCTTC | CASSLSEWGVHNEQFF
TRBD2 | TRBJ2-7 | - | TRBV18 | TGTGCCAGCTTACCCGCCGGGACTAGCGGTACCTACGAGCAGTACTTC | CASLPAGTSGTYEQYF
- | TRBJ1-1 | - | TRBV7-9 | TGTGCCACCCCGGGGCTACAGGGTTCGACTGAAGCTTTCTTT | CATPGLQGSTEAFF
- | TRBJ1-1 | - | TRBV30 | TGTGCCTGGAGCGCGACAGGATGGAACACTGAAGCTTTCTTT | CAWSATGWNTEAFF
- | TRBJ1-6 | - | TRBV10-3 | TGTGCCATCAGAGAGGGACTAACCTATAATTCACCCCTCCACTTT | CAIREGLTYNSPLHF
TRBD2 | TRBJ2-3 | - | TRBV9 | TGTGCCAGCAGTGAGCGAGGGGAGGGATTAGATACGCAGTATTTT | CASSERGEGLDTQYF
- | TRBJ2-1 | - | TRBV29-1 | TGCAGCGTTGAAGTACCACCGACAAGGGGTGAGCAGTTCTTC | CSVEVPPTRGEQFF
TRBD1 | TRBJ1-4 | - | TRBV7-9 | TGTGCCAGCAGTTTGACAGGGGGCACTAATGAAAAACTGTTTTTT | CASSLTGGTNEKLFF
- | TRBJ2-6 | - | TRBV5-6 | TGTGCCAGCGTCCTCTCTGGGGCCAACGTCCTGACTTTC | CASVLSGANVLTF
TRBD2 | TRBJ2-7 | - | TRBV28 | TGTGCCAGCAGTGCCCCGGGACTAGAGTCGGGGGAGCAGTACTTC | CASSAPGLESGEQYF
- | TRBJ1-1 | few | TRBV30 | TGTGCCTCGCATCGAGTGGGGGGTGAAGCTTTCTTT | CASHRVGGEAFF
TRBD2 | TRBJ2-1 | - | TRBV6-5 | TGTGCCAGCAGTTACGTAGCGGGAGGGAGGAATGAGCAGTTCTTC | CASSYVAGGRNEQFF
- | TRBJ1-1 | - | TRBV5-1 | TGCGCCAGCAGCTCCTCGGGGCGGGGGACTGAAGCTTTCTTT | CASSSSGRGTEAFF
TRBD1 | TRBJ2-7 | - | TRBV7-2 | TGTGCCAGCAGCGTCGTGGGACAGGGAGAGTACGAGCAGTACTTC | CASSVVGQGEYEQYF
- | TRBJ2-3 | - | TRBV6-1 | TGTGCCAGCAGTGCCCCCACTGGTACGCAGTATTTT | CASSAPTGTQYF